Listed below are T cell receptor beta chains from one sample, sequenced in a study of vaccination and CD4 T cells after COVID-19. TCRdb re-called the PCR reads through MiXCR, storing one row per CDR3 protein. This sample carries 7,000 to 9,500 distinct CDR3 sequences, around 60% of them seen once, and the ten largest clones take about a sixth. Their cognate antigens are unknown. The sample was cultured CD4+ T cells from blood, taken after SARS-CoV-2 vaccination. Receptors originate from a human donor with COVID-19. Both conserved end residues are part of each CDR3. The D gene is left open where the match is weak. Not every row has a clone size; where given, it reads once, few, many or a size class.

V	size	D	J	CDR3	DNA
TRBV7-2	NA	NA	TRBJ1-6	CASSSPGRKNSPLHF	TGTGCCAGCAGCTCCCCGGGGAGGAAAAATTCACCCCTCCACTTT
TRBV7-2	NA	NA	TRBJ2-1	CASSPARYSEQFF	TGTGCCAGCAGCCCCGCTAGGTACAGTGAGCAGTTCTTC
TRBV7-8	once	TRBD1	TRBJ1-1	CASSTEGQVNTEAFF	TGTGCCAGCAGCACCGAGGGACAGGTGAACACTGAAGCTTTCTTT
TRBV21-1	NA	NA	TRBJ2-7	CASSKGHEQYF	TGTGCCAGCAGCAAAGGGCACGAGCAGTACTTC
TRBV2	NA	NA	TRBJ1-5	CASRRGGNQPQHF	TGTGCCAGCAGGAGGGGAGGCAATCAGCCCCAGCATTTT
TRBV7-9	few	NA	TRBJ1-6	CASSLQTGPNSPLHF	TGTGCCAGCAGCTTACAAACAGGCCCTAATTCACCCCTCCACTTT
TRBV20-1	NA	TRBD1	TRBJ1-6	CSARGGQGDNSPLHF	TGCAGTGCTAGAGGAGGACAGGGCGATAATTCACCCCTCCACTTT
TRBV7-7	once	NA	TRBJ2-5	CASSLDGFQETQYF	TGTGCTAGCAGCTTAGATGGTTTCCAAGAGACCCAGTACTTC
TRBV5-1	once	TRBD2	TRBJ2-5	CASSRGAGGQETQYF	TGCGCCAGCAGTCGAGGGGCGGGGGGCCAAGAGACCCAGTACTTC
TRBV2	few	NA	TRBJ1-6	CASSVLGGTSPLHF	TGTGCCAGCAGTGTCTTAGGGGGAACGTCACCCCTCCACTTT
TRBV12-3/TRBV12-4	NA	NA	TRBJ1-1	CASSFQAVGTEAFF	TGTGCCAGCAGTTTCCAGGCGGTGGGGACTGAAGCTTTCTTT
TRBV11-3	NA	TRBD2	TRBJ2-3	CASSPTILILAGRDTQYF	TGTGCCAGCAGCCCCACGATACTGATACTAGCGGGGCGAGATACGCAGTATTTT
TRBV7-2	NA	NA	TRBJ1-2	CASSLGPGASIYGYTF	TGTGCCAGCAGCTTAGGTCCGGGGGCTAGTATCTATGGCTACACCTTC
TRBV21-1	few	NA	TRBJ1-6	CATLTGAGAGNSPLHF	TGTGCCACCCTAACCGGGGCGGGGGCGGGAAATTCACCCCTCCACTTT
TRBV20-1	few	NA	TRBJ1-2	CSARDGGVAGYTF	TGCAGTGCTAGAGATGGGGGGGTGGCTGGCTACACCTTC
TRBV19	NA	NA	TRBJ2-7	CASSSRASSYEQYF	TGTGCCAGTAGTAGTCGGGCATCCTCCTACGAGCAGTACTTC
TRBV6-5	NA	NA	TRBJ1-2	CASSYSGGIRGYTF	TGTGCCAGCAGTTACTCGGGGGGAATTCGTGGCTACACCTTC
TRBV20-1	few	NA	TRBJ2-7	CSARDLRSSYEQYF	TGCAGTGCTAGAGATTTGCGGTCCTCCTACGAGCAGTACTTC
TRBV6-1	NA	TRBD1	TRBJ1-5	CASRTDRGLYQPQHF	TGTGCCAGCAGGACCGACAGGGGACTGTATCAGCCCCAGCATTTT
TRBV19	NA	TRBD1	TRBJ1-1	CASSLTGMNTEAFF	TGTGCCAGTAGCCTGACAGGGATGAACACTGAAGCTTTCTTT
TRBV20-1	NA	TRBD2	TRBJ2-1	CSARDEIAGYNEQFF	TGCAGTGCTAGAGATGAGATAGCGGGGTACAATGAGCAGTTCTTC
TRBV6-1	NA	NA	TRBJ2-1	CASSNGQFAYNKQFF	TGTGCCAGCAGCAACGGACAGTTTGCCTACAATAAGCAGTTCTTC
TRBV24-1	few	NA	TRBJ2-2	CATSDTERAAGELFF	TGTGCCACCAGCGACACGGAGCGGGCCGCGGGGGAGCTGTTTTTT